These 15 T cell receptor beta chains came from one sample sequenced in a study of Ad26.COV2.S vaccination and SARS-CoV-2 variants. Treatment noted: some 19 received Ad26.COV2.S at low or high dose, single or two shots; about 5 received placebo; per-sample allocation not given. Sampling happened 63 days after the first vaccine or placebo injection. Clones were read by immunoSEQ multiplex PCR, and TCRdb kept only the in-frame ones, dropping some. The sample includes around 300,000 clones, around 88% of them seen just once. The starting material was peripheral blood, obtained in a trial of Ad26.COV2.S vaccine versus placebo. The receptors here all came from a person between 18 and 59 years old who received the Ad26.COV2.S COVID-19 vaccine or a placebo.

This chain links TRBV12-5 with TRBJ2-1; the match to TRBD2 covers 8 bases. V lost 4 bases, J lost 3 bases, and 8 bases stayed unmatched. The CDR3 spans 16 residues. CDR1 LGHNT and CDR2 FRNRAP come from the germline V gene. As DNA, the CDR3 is TGTGCTAGTGGTTCCGAAATGGGACTAGTCTACAATGAGCAGTTCTTC. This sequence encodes CASGSEMGLVYNEQFF.

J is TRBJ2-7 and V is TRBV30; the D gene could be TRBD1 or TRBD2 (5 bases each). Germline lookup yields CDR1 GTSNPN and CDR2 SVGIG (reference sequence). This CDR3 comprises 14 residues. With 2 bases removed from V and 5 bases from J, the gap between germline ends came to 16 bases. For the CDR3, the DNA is TGTGCCTGGAGTATGGGACCGGCGATTGACGAGCAGTACTTC. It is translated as CAWSMGPAIDEQYF.

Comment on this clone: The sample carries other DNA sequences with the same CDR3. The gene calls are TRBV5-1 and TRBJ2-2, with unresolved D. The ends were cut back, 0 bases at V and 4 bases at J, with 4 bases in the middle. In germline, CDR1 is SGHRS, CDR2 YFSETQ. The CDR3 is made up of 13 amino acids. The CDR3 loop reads CASSLGVTGELFF. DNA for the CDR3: TGCGCCAGCAGCTTGGGGGTCACCGGGGAGCTGTTTTTT.

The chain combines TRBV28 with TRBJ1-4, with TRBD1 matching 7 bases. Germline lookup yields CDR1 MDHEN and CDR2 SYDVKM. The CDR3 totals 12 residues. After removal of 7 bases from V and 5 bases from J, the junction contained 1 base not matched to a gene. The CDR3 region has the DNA TGTGCCAGCACGACAGGGAATGAAAAACTGTTTTTT. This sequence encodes CASTTGNEKLFF.

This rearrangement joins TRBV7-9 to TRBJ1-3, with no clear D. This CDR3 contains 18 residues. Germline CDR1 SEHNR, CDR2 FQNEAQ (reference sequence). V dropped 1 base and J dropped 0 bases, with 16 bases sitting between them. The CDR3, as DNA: TGTGCCAGCAGCTTAGGGTCTCTAGGAGGCCACTCTGGAAACACCATATATTTT. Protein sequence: CASSLGSLGGHSGNTIYF.

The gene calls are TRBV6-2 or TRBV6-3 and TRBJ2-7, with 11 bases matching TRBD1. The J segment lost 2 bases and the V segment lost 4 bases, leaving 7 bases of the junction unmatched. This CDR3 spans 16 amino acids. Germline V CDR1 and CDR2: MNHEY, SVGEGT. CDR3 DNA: TGTGCCAGCAGTTCCCCGGGACAGGGGGGCACCTACGAGCAGTACTTC. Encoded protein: CASSSPGQGGTYEQYF.

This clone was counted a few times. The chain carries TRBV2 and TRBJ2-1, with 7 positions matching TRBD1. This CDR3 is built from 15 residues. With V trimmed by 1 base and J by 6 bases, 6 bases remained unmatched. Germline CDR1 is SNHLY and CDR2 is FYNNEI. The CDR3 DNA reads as TGTGCCAGCAGTGAAGTCAGGGGGTTCTTCAATGAGCAGTTCTTC. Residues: CASSEVRGFFNEQFF.

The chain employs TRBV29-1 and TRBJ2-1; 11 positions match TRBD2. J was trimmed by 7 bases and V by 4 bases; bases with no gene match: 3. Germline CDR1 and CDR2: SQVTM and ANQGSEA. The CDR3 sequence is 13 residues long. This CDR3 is CSVVASGRNEQFF. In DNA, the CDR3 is TGCAGCGTTGTGGCTAGCGGGAGGAATGAGCAGTTCTTC.

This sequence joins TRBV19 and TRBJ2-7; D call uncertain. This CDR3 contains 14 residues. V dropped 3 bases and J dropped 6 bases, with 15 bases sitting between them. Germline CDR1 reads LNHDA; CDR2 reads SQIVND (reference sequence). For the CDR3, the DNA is TGTGCCAGTAGTATTAACCTCGATCCATTCGAGCAGTACTTC. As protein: CASSINLDPFEQYF.

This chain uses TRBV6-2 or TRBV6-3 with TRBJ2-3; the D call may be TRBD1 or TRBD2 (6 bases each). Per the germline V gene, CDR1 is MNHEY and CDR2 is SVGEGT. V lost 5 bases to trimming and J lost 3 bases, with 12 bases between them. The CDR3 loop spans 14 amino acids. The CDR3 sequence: CASSEGGLTDTQYF. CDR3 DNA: TGTGCCAGCAGTGAGGGGGGTTTAACAGATACGCAGTATTTT.

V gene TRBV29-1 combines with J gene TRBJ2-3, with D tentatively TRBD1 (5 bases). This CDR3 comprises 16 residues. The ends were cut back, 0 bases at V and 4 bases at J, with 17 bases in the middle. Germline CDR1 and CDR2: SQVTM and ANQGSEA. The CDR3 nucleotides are TGCAGCGTTGAAGATCTTCAGTGGCAGGGTGCAGATACGCAGTATTTT. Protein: CSVEDLQWQGADTQYF.

CDR3 residues: CASSSSLAGGQDTQYF. The CDR3 DNA reads TGTGCCAGCAGCTCTAGTTTAGCGGGGGGGCAAGATACGCAGTATTTT. This sequence joins TRBV7-2 and TRBJ2-3, with 11 bases lining up with TRBD2. The germline gives CDR1 SGHTA, CDR2 FQGNSA. The trim removed 4 bases at V and 5 bases at J, leaving 8 bases unmatched. The CDR3 spans 16 residues.

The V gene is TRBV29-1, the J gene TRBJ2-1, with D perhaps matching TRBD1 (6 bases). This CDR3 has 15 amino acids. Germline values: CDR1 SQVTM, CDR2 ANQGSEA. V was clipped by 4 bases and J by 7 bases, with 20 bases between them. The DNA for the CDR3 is TGCAGCGTTGGAGAAGACTTAGCCCAGGGGAATGAGCAGTTCTTC. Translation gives CSVGEDLAQGNEQFF.

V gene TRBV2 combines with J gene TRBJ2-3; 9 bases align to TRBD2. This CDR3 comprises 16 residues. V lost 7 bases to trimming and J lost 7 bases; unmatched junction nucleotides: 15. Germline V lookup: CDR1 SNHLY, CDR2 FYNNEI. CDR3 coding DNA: TGTGCCAGCATTTTAGCGGGAGTATCAAAGTCTCATACGCAGTATTTT. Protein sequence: CASILAGVSKSHTQYF.

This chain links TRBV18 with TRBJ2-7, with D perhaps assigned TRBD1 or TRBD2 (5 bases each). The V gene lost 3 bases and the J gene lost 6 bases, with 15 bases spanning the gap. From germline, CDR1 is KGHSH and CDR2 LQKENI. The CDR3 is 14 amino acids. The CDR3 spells CASSPGAGLPEQYF. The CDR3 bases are TGTGCCAGCTCACCCGGGGCCGGGCTTCCCGAGCAGTACTTC.